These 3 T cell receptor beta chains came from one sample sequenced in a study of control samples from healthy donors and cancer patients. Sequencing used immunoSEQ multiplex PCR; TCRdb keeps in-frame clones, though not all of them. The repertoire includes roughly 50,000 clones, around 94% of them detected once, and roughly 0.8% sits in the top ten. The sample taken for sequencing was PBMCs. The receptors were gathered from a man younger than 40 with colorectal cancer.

The CDR3 DNA is TGTGCTAGTGGTTTGGCGAAACCTAGACAGGGAGAGTACGAGCAGTACTTC. This translates into CASGLAKPRQGEYEQYF. The chain couples TRBV12-5 to TRBJ2-7; 7 nucleotides agree with TRBD1. This CDR3 has 17 amino acids. V was clipped by 1 base and J by 4 bases; unmatched bases: 13. Per the germline V gene, CDR1 is LGHNT and CDR2 is FRNRAP.

The CDR3 DNA follows: TGTGCCAGCAGCCCGGTCGGACGGAGCCGTGGCTACACCTTC. This translates into CASSPVGRSRGYTF. J is TRBJ1-2 and V is TRBV5-4; no definite D call. CDR1 and CDR2 (germline): SGHNT, YYREEE (reference sequence). This CDR3 has 14 residues. Trimming took 4 bases from V and 7 from J, leaving 17 bases between them.

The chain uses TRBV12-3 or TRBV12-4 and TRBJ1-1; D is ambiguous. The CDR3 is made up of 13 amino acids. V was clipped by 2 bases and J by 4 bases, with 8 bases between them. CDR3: CASSLSSVTEAFF. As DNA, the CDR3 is TGTGCCAGCAGTTTATCCTCTGTCACTGAAGCTTTCTTT.